Below, 11 T cell receptor beta chains from the same sample are listed, as sequenced in a study of blood T cell repertoires in COVID-19. Profiled with immunoSEQ multiplex PCR; TCRdb holds only in-frame clones, not every one. The sample lists 70,000 to 95,000 clones; 60% to 80% were seen once. The source material was peripheral blood. These receptors came from a man in his 60s with COVID-19, enrolled during active disease.

J is TRBJ2-1 and V is TRBV19; D gene ambiguous. The V end was cut by 10 bases, the J end by 6 bases, with 19 bases between. Looked up from germline, CDR1 is LNHDA and CDR2 is SQIVND (reference sequence). The CDR3 sequence is 14 residues long. CDR3 amino acids: CATTNGPLSNEQFF. Here the CDR3 DNA reads TGTGCCACAACCAATGGGCCCCTCTCCAATGAGCAGTTCTTC.

The CDR3 DNA reads as TGTGCCAGTATAGTACTGGGACAGGGTCCGTCGCTAAGAGAAGCTTTCTTT. Amino acid sequence: CASIVLGQGPSLREAFF. J is TRBJ1-1 and V is TRBV2, with TRBD1 matching over 9 bases. With V trimmed by 9 bases and J by 8 bases, 22 bases remained unmatched. The CDR3 loop spans 17 amino acids. CDR1 and CDR2 from the germline V gene are SNHLY and FYNNEI.

V gene TRBV5-4 combines with J gene TRBJ2-5; 9 bases are a match to TRBD2. The ends lost 2 bases at V and 5 bases at J; junction bases unmatched: 7. Germline V gene lookup returns CDR1 SGHNT and CDR2 YYREEE (reference sequence). The CDR3 has 15 residues. The CDR3 protein is CASSFGSGGVETQYF. The CDR3 DNA reads as TGTGCCAGCAGCTTCGGTAGCGGGGGCGTTGAGACCCAGTACTTC.

This chain uses TRBV4-1 with TRBJ2-1; 10 positions agree with TRBD2. Germline V gives CDR1 MGHRA, CDR2 YSYEKL. The J segment lost 6 bases and the V segment lost 1 base, leaving 3 bases of the junction unmatched. The CDR3 totals 15 residues. The CDR3 here is CASSQVAGGPNEQFF. The CDR3 DNA is TGCGCCAGCAGCCAAGTAGCGGGGGGTCCCAATGAGCAGTTCTTC.

This chain links TRBV7-9 with TRBJ1-4; possible D gene TRBD1, 5 bases. V dropped 5 bases and J dropped 1 base, with 23 bases sitting between them. The germline V gene encodes CDR1 SEHNR and CDR2 FQNEAQ (reference sequence). The CDR3 runs to 19 residues. Here the CDR3 reads CASSHLPFLGEGTNEKLFF. The CDR3 DNA follows: TGTGCCAGCAGCCACCTCCCCTTTCTAGGGGAGGGAACTAATGAAAAACTGTTTTTT. Looking up the rest from reference TRBV7-9 and TRBJ1-4 gives the full variable domain: DTGVSQNPRHKITKRGQNVTFRCDPISEHNRLYWYRQTLGQGPEFLTYFQNEAQLEKSRLLSDRFSAERPKGSFSTLEIQRTEQGDSAMYLCASSHLPFLGEGTNEKLFFGSGTQLSVL.

This chain links TRBV3-1 (or the pseudogene TRBV3-2) with TRBJ2-7; D unclear. CDR3 length: 13 amino acids. V gave up 1 base and J gave up 8 bases, with 12 bases separating them. Germline loops: CDR1 LGHDT, CDR2 YNNKEL (reference sequence). The DNA for the CDR3 is TGTGCCAGCAGCCAAGGAATCGGAGTCCAGCAGTACTTC. Translated: CASSQGIGVQQYF.

The rearrangement uses TRBV19 and TRBJ1-1; TRBD1 agrees at 7 bases. Germline CDR1 is LNHDA and CDR2 is SQIVND (reference sequence). J gave up 5 bases and V 5 bases, and 14 bases lay outside the gene matches. This CDR3 region has 16 residues. The CDR3 DNA sequence: TGTGCCAGTAGTCTACTGACAGGGCAGGAAAAAACTGAAGCTTTCTTT. Its translation is CASSLLTGQEKTEAFF.

This chain uses TRBV11-2 with TRBJ2-1; perhaps TRBD2 as D (5 bases). The CDR3 totals 13 residues. Germline CDR1 reads SGHAT; CDR2 reads FQNNGV. With 1 base removed from V and 6 bases from J, the gap between germline ends came to 7 bases. The CDR3 DNA reads TGTGCCAGCAGCTTAGGCCGGGGCAATGAGCAGTTCTTC. It is translated as CASSLGRGNEQFF.

In nucleotides, the CDR3 is TGTGCCAGCAGCTCTGGCATAAGCACCGGGGAGCTGTTTTTT. Translating gives CASSSGISTGELFF. The chain has TRBV9 and TRBJ2-2; the D is unclear. The CDR3 extends over 14 amino acids. Trimming pared 4 bases from V and 4 bases from J, leaving 11 bases between. Germline assignment: CDR1 SGDLS and CDR2 YYNGEE.

This chain links TRBV2 with TRBJ1-6; a possible D gene is TRBD1 (6 bases). This CDR3 comprises 14 residues. From germline, CDR1 is SNHLY and CDR2 FYNNEI. The V end lost 4 bases, the J end lost 8 bases, and 12 bases lay between the germline ends. This CDR3 reads CASSAKGVDSPLHF. Here the CDR3 DNA reads TGTGCCAGCAGTGCCAAGGGGGTCGATTCACCCCTCCACTTT.

This chain joins TRBV7-9 and TRBJ2-1; 12 bases fit TRBD2. The junction had 9 bases not matched to a gene; V was cut back by 4 bases and J by 5 bases. From germline, CDR1 is SEHNR and CDR2 FQNEAQ (reference sequence). The CDR3 is 17 amino acids. DNA of the CDR3: TGTGCCAGCAGCTCACGCCGACTAGCGGGAGAACACAATGAGCAGTTCTTC. It codes for CASSSRRLAGEHNEQFF.